The sequence of this T cell receptor beta chain was determined in a study of T cell repertoires in cytomegalovirus infection. About the research overall: From public TCR beta signatures came an indication of both CMV infection and matching HLA type.

The CDR3 consists of 16 residues. Germline loops: CDR1 MDHEN, CDR2 SYDVKM. Study-wide results and limits: Ex vivo, HLA-C-restricted CMV-specific TCR beta clonotypes prevailed over the rest of the response. Using cumulative public TCR beta family frequency, the authors identified those who carried CMV together with the relevant HLA.

About this clonotype: What it binds is unknown. A read error may account for a junction end that differs from germline.

TCRdb fed the reads into MiXCR, producing one record per CDR3 protein. The profile shows hundreds of thousands of distinct CDR3 sequences, around 18% of them singletons. This receptor was taken from a human donor in good health (CMV status not recorded). Some clones in this sample may be carry-over from other donors' samples. This chain joins TRBV28 and TRBJ1-3, with D tentatively TRBD1 (5 bases). The sample was PBMCs. The CDR3 DNA reads as TGTGCCAGCAGTTCCCCGGCAGGGCACTCTGGAAACACCATATGTTTT. Its protein is CASSSPAGHSGNTICF.